The 31 T cell receptor beta chains listed next were all sequenced from one sample in a study of blood T cell repertoires in COVID-19. Libraries were prepared by immunoSEQ multiplex PCR; TCRdb keeps only in-frame clonotypes and omits some of them. This table has a few hundred thousand clones, 80% to 90% appearing once. Sequencing used PBMCs or T cells enriched from blood (not recorded which). The receptor set was obtained from a man aged 30-40 years who had recovered from COVID-19.

The gene calls are TRBV28 and TRBJ2-7; no firm D call. Per germline, CDR1 MDHEN and CDR2 SYDVKM. Between the trimmed V and J ends, which lost 4 bases and 3 bases, there was a span of 16 bases. The CDR3 length is 15 residues. Here the CDR3 reads CASSSLSSRYYEQYF. The CDR3, as DNA: TGTGCCAGCAGTTCCCTTTCTTCCAGATACTACGAGCAGTACTTC.

This chain links TRBV19 with TRBJ2-2, with 9 bases identical to TRBD1. Germline V gives CDR1 LNHDA, CDR2 SQIVND (reference sequence). This CDR3 spans 14 amino acids. Germline trimming cut 10 bases from V and 6 bases from J; bases unmatched to any gene: 9. DNA of the CDR3: TGTGCCATCCCAACAGGGGGCAGGCCCGGGGAGCTGTTTTTT. It is translated as CAIPTGGRPGELFF.

The chain recombines TRBV18 with TRBJ2-2; 7 bases agree with TRBD1. V lost 8 bases and J lost 7; bases outside the gene matches: 13. The CDR3 consists of 15 residues. Germline V gene lookup returns CDR1 KGHSH and CDR2 LQKENI. CDR3 protein: CASQGTARSFGELFF. The CDR3 nucleotides are TGTGCCAGCCAAGGGACAGCAAGGTCGTTCGGGGAGCTGTTTTTT.

The chain combines TRBV5-6 with TRBJ2-7; D might be TRBD1 (6 bases). Germline V gene sequence: CDR1 SGHDT, CDR2 YYEEEE. Trimming left V 2 bases short and J 10 bases short, with 16 bases between. The CDR3 totals 13 residues. This CDR3 is CASSFPGTQGQYF. In DNA form, the CDR3 reads TGTGCCAGCAGCTTTCCAGGCACACAGGGACAGTACTTC.

V is TRBV19 and J is TRBJ1-2; 7 bases agree with TRBD1. Germline CDR1 is LNHDA and CDR2 is SQIVND (reference sequence). The J segment lost 6 bases and the V segment lost 6 bases, leaving 4 bases of the junction unmatched. This CDR3 comprises 12 residues. The CDR3 DNA reads TGTGCCAGTAGAGGGACAGTCAATGGCTACACCTTC. It translates to CASRGTVNGYTF. The full variable domain, its missing parts supplied by reference TRBV19 and TRBJ1-2, is DGGITQSPKYLFRKEGQNVTLSCEQNLNHDAMYWYRQDPGQGLRLIYYSQIVNDFQKGDIAEGYSVSREKKESFPLTVTSAQKNPTAFYLCASRGTVNGYTFGSGTRLTVV.

The rearrangement joins TRBV6-5 to TRBJ1-1; possible D gene TRBD1, 6 bases. Between the trimmed V and J ends, which lost 5 bases and 10 bases, there was a span of 23 bases. Germline V gene lookup returns CDR1 MNHEY and CDR2 SVGAGI. There are 15 residues in the CDR3. Written as DNA, the CDR3 is TGTGCCAGCAGTCCCAAAGACCCTACAGGGCTTCGAGCTTTCTTT. Protein: CASSPKDPTGLRAFF.

The genes are TRBV6-5 and TRBJ1-1; TRBD1 matches at 7 bases. V was clipped by 0 bases and J by 1 base; unmatched bases: 2. The length of the CDR3 is 15 residues. Germline CDR1 reads MNHEY; CDR2 reads SVGAGI. CDR3 DNA: TGTGCCAGCAGTTACTCGACAGGGCCGAACACTGAAGCTTTCTTT. As protein: CASSYSTGPNTEAFF.

The chain combines TRBV5-1 with TRBJ2-3; the D gene is possibly TRBD2 (6 bases). CDR3 length: 16 residues. The V gene lost 0 bases and the J gene lost 1 base, with 12 bases spanning the gap. Germline values: CDR1 SGHRS, CDR2 YFSETQ. CDR3 sequence reads: CASSLAGGLGTDTQYF. As DNA, the CDR3 is TGCGCCAGCAGCTTGGCCGGGGGTTTGGGCACAGATACGCAGTATTTT.

The gene calls are TRBV27 and TRBJ1-1; D may be TRBD1 (5 bases). V was cut by 9 bases and J by 1 base, with 12 bases left in between. This CDR3 contains 13 residues. The germline gives CDR1 MNHEY, CDR2 SMNVEV (reference sequence). The CDR3 DNA follows: TGTGCCAGTGGGGGGGGGACGAACACTGAAGCTTTCTTT. It specifies CASGGGTNTEAFF.

The DNA for the CDR3 is TGTGCCAGCAGCTTAGCGACAGGGACTTCGTACTCCTACGAGCAGTACTTC. Translation gives CASSLATGTSYSYEQYF. J is TRBJ2-7 and V is TRBV7-8; tentatively, D is TRBD1 (7 bases). The V end was cut by 0 bases, the J end by 0 bases, with 15 bases between. Germline V CDR1 and CDR2: SGHVS, FQNEAQ. The CDR3 is made up of 17 amino acids.

The J gene is TRBJ1-5, the V gene TRBV19; D is ambiguous. Trimming stripped 3 bases from V and 2 bases from J, with 20 bases between. The V gene's germline CDR1 is LNHDA and CDR2 SQIVND (reference sequence). The CDR3 extends over 18 amino acids. The CDR3 region is CASSMPPGRASGNQPQHF. The CDR3 DNA reads as TGTGCCAGTAGTATGCCCCCCGGGAGGGCGAGTGGCAATCAGCCCCAGCATTTT.

The chain is built from TRBV5-4 and TRBJ2-2, with a weak D call TRBD1 (6 bases). This CDR3 comprises 15 residues. CDR1 and CDR2 from the germline V gene are SGHNT and YYREEE (reference sequence). V shed 3 bases and J shed 8 bases, with 17 bases lying between them. CDR3 nucleotide sequence: TGTGCCAGCAGCTCTGGACAGTTTCAATCGGGGGAGCTGTTTTTT. This sequence encodes CASSSGQFQSGELFF.

CDR3 in amino acids: CATSDAYGGETGELFF. CDR3 nucleotides: TGTGCCACCAGTGACGCCTATGGCGGAGAAACCGGGGAGCTGTTTTTT. The J gene is TRBJ2-2, the V gene TRBV24-1; D gene unclear. CDR3 length: 16 residues. CDR1 is KGHDR and CDR2 is SFDVKD in the germline V gene. With 4 bases removed from V and 5 bases from J, the gap between germline ends came to 16 bases.

This chain links TRBV28 with TRBJ1-5; a possible D gene is TRBD1 (5 bases). Trimming took off 8 bases at V and 0 bases at J, with 23 bases between the two ends. Germline V gives CDR1 MDHEN, CDR2 SYDVKM. This CDR3 is built from 18 residues. CDR3 nucleotide sequence: TGTGCCAGCGGCTCGATAAAGGCAGGGTGGAGTAGCAATCAGCCCCAGCATTTT. It specifies CASGSIKAGWSSNQPQHF. The full variable domain, rest sourced from reference TRBV28 and TRBJ1-5, is DVKVTQSSRYLVKRTGEKVFLECVQDMDHENMFWYRQDPGLGLRLIYFSYDVKMKEKGDIPEGYSVSREKKERFSLILESASTNQTSMYLCASGSIKAGWSSNQPQHFGDGTRLSIL.

The CDR3 loop is CASGEGSGNTIYF. As DNA, the CDR3 is TGTGCCAGCGGTGAGGGATCTGGAAACACCATATATTTT. The chain employs TRBV12-3 or TRBV12-4 and TRBJ1-3; D is ambiguous. The CDR3 totals 13 residues. The V end lost 8 bases, the J end lost 1 base, and 9 bases lay between the germline ends.

V gene TRBV14 combines with J gene TRBJ1-4; D is uncertain. Germline V gives CDR1 SGHDN, CDR2 FVKESK. V shed 8 bases and J shed 2 bases, with 6 bases lying between them. The CDR3 covers 12 residues. As DNA, the CDR3 is TGTGCCAGCCGGGAGACTAATGAAAAACTGTTTTTT. This translates into CASRETNEKLFF.

This chain uses TRBV5-6 with TRBJ1-2; D is possibly TRBD1 (6 bases). Germline CDR1 reads SGHDT; CDR2 reads YYEEEE. The CDR3 is 15 residues long. V lost 6 bases, J lost 7 bases, and 22 bases lay in between. The CDR3 region is CASTLKGEGVRGYTF. The CDR3 DNA reads as TGTGCCAGCACCCTCAAGGGGGAGGGGGTTCGTGGCTACACCTTC.

The gene calls are TRBV5-4 and TRBJ1-1; 7 bases match TRBD1. CDR1 SGHNT and CDR2 YYREEE come from the germline V gene (reference sequence). With 0 bases clipped from V and 4 bases from J, the junction kept 6 bases outside the gene matches. The CDR3 covers 15 residues. The CDR3 is CASSLGAGGVTEAFF. The DNA of the CDR3 is TGTGCCAGCAGCTTGGGCGCAGGGGGAGTCACTGAAGCTTTCTTT.

The chain is built from TRBV9 and TRBJ2-3, with TRBD2 matching over 11 bases. CDR3 length: 15 amino acids. Unmatched junction bases numbered 1, after V lost 3 bases and J lost 1 base. Germline V gives CDR1 SGDLS, CDR2 YYNGEE. The CDR3 protein is CASSGSGRGTDTQYF. CDR3 nucleotides: TGTGCCAGCAGCGGTAGCGGGAGGGGCACAGATACGCAGTATTTT.

The gene calls are TRBV19 and TRBJ1-4, with 8 nucleotides matching TRBD1. Losses at the gene ends were 6 bases for V and 0 bases for J; bases not matched to a gene: 6. In germline, CDR1 is LNHDA, CDR2 SQIVND (reference sequence). CDR3 length: 16 amino acids. CDR3 coding DNA: TGTGCCAGTAGCCGACAGGGGACTGCAACTAATGAAAAACTGTTTTTT. Its protein product is CASSRQGTATNEKLFF.

The chain uses TRBV5-1 and TRBJ1-2; TRBD1 matches 8 bases. J gave up 6 bases and V 0 bases, and 7 bases lay outside the gene matches. The CDR3 runs 15 residues. Germline loops: CDR1 SGHRS, CDR2 YFSETQ. CDR3 protein: CASSLDRTGWNGYTF. The CDR3 nucleotides read TGCGCCAGCAGCTTGGACCGGACAGGGTGGAATGGCTACACCTTC. Filled out from reference TRBV5-1 and TRBJ1-2, the complete variable domain reads KAGVTQTPRYLIKTRGQQVTLSCSPISGHRSVSWYQQTPGQGLQFLFEYFSETQRNKGNFPGRFSGRQFSNSRSEMNVSTLELGDSALYLCASSLDRTGWNGYTFGSGTRLTVV.

The J gene is TRBJ2-7, the V gene TRBV29-1; perhaps TRBD1 as D (5 bases). Germline V gives CDR1 SQVTM, CDR2 ANQGSEA. This CDR3 is built from 13 residues. Trimming stripped 3 bases from V and 2 bases from J, with 11 bases between. CDR3: CSVDRQGTYEQYF. CDR3 nucleotide sequence: TGCAGCGTTGACCGGCAGGGAACCTACGAGCAGTACTTC.

This chain links TRBV29-1 with TRBJ2-3; D uncertain. Germline loops: CDR1 SQVTM, CDR2 ANQGSEA. V was pared by 4 bases and J by 1 base, with 12 bases between. The CDR3 is 14 amino acids. CDR3 sequence: CSVGTKTGTDTQYF. As DNA, the CDR3 is TGCAGCGTTGGTACGAAAACTGGCACAGATACGCAGTATTTT.

The rearrangement uses TRBV21-1 and TRBJ2-1; the D call in the table, TRBD2, was not verified against the DNA. TRBV21-1 is a pseudogene locus. This CDR3 spans 13 amino acids. The CDR3 bases are TGTGCCAGCACGGGACTAGAATGCAATGAGCAGTTCTTC. Protein: CASTGLECNEQFF.

Details on this clone: A read error may account for a junction end that differs from germline. This chain joins TRBV10-3 and TRBJ2-7, with 9 nucleotides matching TRBD1. The CDR3 sequence is 15 residues long. CDR1 ENHRY and CDR2 SYGVKD come from the germline V gene. The DNA for the CDR3 is TGTGCCGTCAGTGAGCCGACAGGGGGGTTCCACGAGCAGTACTTC. Translated, it gives CAVSEPTGGFHEQYF.

V gene TRBV13 combines with J gene TRBJ2-7; unclear D gene. The CDR3 totals 12 residues. Germline loops: CDR1 PRHDT, CDR2 FYEKMQ (reference sequence). Trimming cost V 3 bases and J 6 bases, with 9 bases left between them. The CDR3 protein is CASSFVASEQYF. CDR3 DNA sequence: TGTGCCAGCAGCTTTGTGGCCTCCGAGCAGTACTTC.

The V and J genes are TRBV25-1 and TRBJ2-7; perhaps TRBD1 as D (5 bases). Trimming took 5 bases from V and 4 from J, leaving 6 bases between them. The V gene's germline CDR1 is MGHDK and CDR2 SYGVNS. The CDR3 consists of 11 residues. CDR3 amino acids: CASSQGYEQYF. The CDR3 DNA sequence: TGTGCCAGCAGTCAGGGTTACGAGCAGTACTTC.

The CDR3 DNA sequence: TGTGCCAGCTCACCGCAACGACAGACAAGAAATGAAAAACTGTTTTTT. It encodes CASSPQRQTRNEKLFF. The chain is built from TRBV18 and TRBJ1-4, with TRBD1 as a possible D gene (5 bases). Looked up from germline, CDR1 is KGHSH and CDR2 is LQKENI. The CDR3 consists of 16 residues. Trimming removed 3 bases from V and 5 bases from J, with 16 bases in between. The full variable domain, in which reference TRBV18 and TRBJ1-4 provide the parts outside the CDR3, is NAGVMQNPRHLVRRRGQEARLRCSPMKGHSHVYWYRQLPEEGLKFMVYLQKENIIDESGMPKERFSAEFPKEGPSILRIQQVVRGDSAAYFCASSPQRQTRNEKLFFGSGTQLSVL.

This chain connects TRBV9 to TRBJ1-1; possibly TRBD1 for D (6 bases). Germline CDR1 reads SGDLS; CDR2 reads YYNGEE. The CDR3 extends over 14 amino acids. Between the trimmed V and J ends, which lost 6 bases and 1 base, there was a span of 13 bases. The DNA of the CDR3 is TGTGCCAGCAACCTCGGACAGTCGAACACTGAAGCTTTCTTT. Its translation: CASNLGQSNTEAFF. The variable domain in full, completed from reference TRBV9 and TRBJ1-1, reads DSGVTQTPKHLITATGQRVTLRCSPRSGDLSVYWYQQSLDQGLQFLIQYYNGEERAKGNILERFSAQQFPDLHSELNLSSLELGDSALYFCASNLGQSNTEAFFGQGTRLTVV.

V is TRBV30 and J is TRBJ1-1; no clear D gene. Germline V gene sequence: CDR1 GTSNPN, CDR2 SVGIG (reference sequence). The CDR3 runs 13 residues. V lost 2 bases to trimming and J lost 4 bases, with 11 bases between them. The CDR3 DNA follows: TGTGCCTGGAGTACGGGGATGGGCACTGAAGCTTTCTTT. It yields the protein CAWSTGMGTEAFF.

The chain uses TRBV7-6 and TRBJ2-2; 8 bases map to TRBD2. CDR1 and CDR2 from the germline V gene are SGHVS and FNYEAQ. The V segment lost 2 bases and the J segment 4 bases; nucleotides outside the gene matches: 12. The CDR3 contains 18 residues. The CDR3 DNA reads TGTGCCAGCAGCTTACGGGGTTATTCTAGCGGGTTCACCGGGGAGCTGTTTTTT. As protein: CASSLRGYSSGFTGELFF.